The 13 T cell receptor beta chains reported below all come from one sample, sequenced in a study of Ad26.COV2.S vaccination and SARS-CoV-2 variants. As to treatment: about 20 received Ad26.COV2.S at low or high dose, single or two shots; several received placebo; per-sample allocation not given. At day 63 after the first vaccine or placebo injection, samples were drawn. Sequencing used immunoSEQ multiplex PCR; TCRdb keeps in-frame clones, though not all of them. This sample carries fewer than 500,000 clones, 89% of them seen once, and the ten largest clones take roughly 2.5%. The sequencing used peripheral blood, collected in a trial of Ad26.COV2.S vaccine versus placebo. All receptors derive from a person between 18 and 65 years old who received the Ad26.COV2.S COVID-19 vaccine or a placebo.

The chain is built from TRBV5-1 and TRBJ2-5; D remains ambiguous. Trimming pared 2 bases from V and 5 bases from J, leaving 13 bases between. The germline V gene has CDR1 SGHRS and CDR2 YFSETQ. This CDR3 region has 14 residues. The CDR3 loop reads CASSFSPIWETQYF. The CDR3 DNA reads TGCGCCAGCAGCTTCTCACCCATCTGGGAGACCCAGTACTTC.

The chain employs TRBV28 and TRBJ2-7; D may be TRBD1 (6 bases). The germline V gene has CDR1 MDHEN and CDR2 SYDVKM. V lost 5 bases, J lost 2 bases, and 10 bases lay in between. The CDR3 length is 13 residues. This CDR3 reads CASSGGRTYEQYF. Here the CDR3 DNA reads TGTGCCAGCAGTGGGGGCAGAACCTACGAGCAGTACTTC.

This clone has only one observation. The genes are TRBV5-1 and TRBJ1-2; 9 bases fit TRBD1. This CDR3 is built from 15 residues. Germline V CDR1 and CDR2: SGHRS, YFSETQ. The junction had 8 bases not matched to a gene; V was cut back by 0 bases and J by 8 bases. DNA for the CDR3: TGCGCCAGCAGCTTGGCGGGACAGGGAGAATCCGGCTACACCTTC. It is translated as CASSLAGQGESGYTF. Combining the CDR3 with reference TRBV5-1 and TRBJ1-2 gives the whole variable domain KAGVTQTPRYLIKTRGQQVTLSCSPISGHRSVSWYQQTPGQGLQFLFEYFSETQRNKGNFPGRFSGRQFSNSRSEMNVSTLELGDSALYLCASSLAGQGESGYTFGSGTRLTVV.

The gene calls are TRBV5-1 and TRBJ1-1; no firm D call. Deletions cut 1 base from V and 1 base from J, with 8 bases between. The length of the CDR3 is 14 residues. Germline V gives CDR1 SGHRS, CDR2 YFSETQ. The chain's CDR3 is CASSLQGSNTEAFF. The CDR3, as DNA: TGCGCCAGCAGCTTGCAAGGGTCGAACACTGAAGCTTTCTTT.

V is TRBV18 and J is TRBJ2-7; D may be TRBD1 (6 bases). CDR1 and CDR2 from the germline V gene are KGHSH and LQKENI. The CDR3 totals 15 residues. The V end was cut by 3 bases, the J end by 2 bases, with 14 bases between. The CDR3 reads CASSPGRGHPYEQYF. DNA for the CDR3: TGTGCCAGCTCACCTGGCCGGGGACATCCCTACGAGCAGTACTTC. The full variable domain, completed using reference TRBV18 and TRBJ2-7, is NAGVMQNPRHLVRRRGQEARLRCSPMKGHSHVYWYRQLPEEGLKFMVYLQKENIIDESGMPKERFSAEFPKEGPSILRIQQVVRGDSAAYFCASSPGRGHPYEQYFGPGTRLTVT.

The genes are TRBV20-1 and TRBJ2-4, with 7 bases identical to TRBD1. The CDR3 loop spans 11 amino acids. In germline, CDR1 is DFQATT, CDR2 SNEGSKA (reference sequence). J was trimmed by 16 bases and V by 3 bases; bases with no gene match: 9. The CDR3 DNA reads TGCAGTGCTAGGCAGGGACAGTCGAGATACTTC. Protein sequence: CSARQGQSRYF.

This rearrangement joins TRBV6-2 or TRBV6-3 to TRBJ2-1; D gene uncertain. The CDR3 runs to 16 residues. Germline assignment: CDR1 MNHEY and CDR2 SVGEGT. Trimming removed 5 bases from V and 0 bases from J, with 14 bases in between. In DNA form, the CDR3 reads TGTGCCAGCAGTACCCTGGACGCAAGCTCCTACAATGAGCAGTTCTTC. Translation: CASSTLDASSYNEQFF.

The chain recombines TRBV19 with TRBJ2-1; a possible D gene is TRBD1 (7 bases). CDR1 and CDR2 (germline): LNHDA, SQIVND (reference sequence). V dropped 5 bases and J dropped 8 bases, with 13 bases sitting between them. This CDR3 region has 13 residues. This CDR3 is CASSPGGGDEQFF. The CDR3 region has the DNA TGTGCCAGTAGTCCCGGAGGGGGCGATGAGCAGTTCTTC.

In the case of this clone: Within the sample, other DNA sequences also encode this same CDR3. The CDR3: CASSLESQETQYF. CDR3 in DNA: TGTGCCAGCAGCTTAGAATCCCAAGAGACCCAGTACTTC. This chain uses TRBV11-3 with TRBJ2-5, with unresolved D. With 0 bases removed from V and 1 base from J, the gap between germline ends came to 3 bases. Germline assignment: CDR1 SGHNT and CDR2 YENEEA. This CDR3 comprises 13 residues. The full variable domain, rest sourced from reference TRBV11-3 and TRBJ2-5, is EAGVVQSPRYKIIEKKQPVAFWCNPISGHNTLYWYLQNLGQGPELLIRYENEEAVDDSQLPKDRFSAERLKGVDSTLKIQPAELGDSAVYLCASSLESQETQYFGPGTRLLVL.

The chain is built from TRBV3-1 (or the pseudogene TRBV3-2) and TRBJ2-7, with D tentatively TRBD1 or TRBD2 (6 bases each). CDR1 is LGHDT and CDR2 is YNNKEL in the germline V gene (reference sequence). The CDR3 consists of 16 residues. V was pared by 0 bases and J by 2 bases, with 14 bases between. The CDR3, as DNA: TGTGCCAGCAGCCAAGATCTGGGGGGCAGCCCCTACGAGCAGTACTTC. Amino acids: CASSQDLGGSPYEQYF.

CDR3 region: CASTVGAPTDTQYF. In DNA form, the CDR3 reads TGCGCCAGCACGGTGGGGGCCCCCACAGATACGCAGTATTTT. The V gene is TRBV5-1, the J gene TRBJ2-3, with D perhaps TRBD1 (6 bases). CDR1 is SGHRS, CDR2 YFSETQ, per germline. CDR3 length: 14 residues. Deletions cut 6 bases from V and 2 bases from J, with 13 bases between.

The CDR3 loop is CASSIRSNYGYTF. CDR3 DNA: TGTGCCAGTAGTATTAGGTCTAACTATGGCTACACCTTC. J is TRBJ1-2 and V is TRBV19, with D uncertain. Germline lookup yields CDR1 LNHDA and CDR2 SQIVND (reference sequence). The CDR3 contains 13 residues. Between the trimmed V and J ends, which lost 3 bases and 0 bases, there was a span of 5 bases.

The CDR3 DNA is TGCGCCAGCAGTCAATGGGACCCCCAGGACACCCCTCATGGGGATGGCTACACCTTC. Its translation: CASSQWDPQDTPHGDGYTF. The chain joins TRBV23-1 to TRBJ1-2; D is possibly TRBD1 (5 bases). TRBV23-1 qualifies as an ORF whose function is uncertain. Trimming shortened V by 1 base and J by 6 bases, and 27 bases separated the two germline ends. This CDR3 is built from 19 residues.